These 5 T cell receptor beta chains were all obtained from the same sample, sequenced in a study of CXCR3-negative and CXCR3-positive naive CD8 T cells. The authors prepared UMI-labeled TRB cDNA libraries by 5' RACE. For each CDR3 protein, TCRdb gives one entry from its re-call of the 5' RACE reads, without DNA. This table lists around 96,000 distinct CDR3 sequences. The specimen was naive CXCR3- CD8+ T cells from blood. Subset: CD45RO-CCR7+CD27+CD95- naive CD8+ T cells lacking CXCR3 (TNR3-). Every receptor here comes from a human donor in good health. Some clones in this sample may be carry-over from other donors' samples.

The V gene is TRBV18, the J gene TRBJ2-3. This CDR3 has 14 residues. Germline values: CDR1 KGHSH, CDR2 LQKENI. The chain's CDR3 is CASSPPMATDTQYF.

CDR3 in amino acids: CATSEATGVSFPEAFF. The rearrangement uses TRBV15 and TRBJ1-1. The CDR3 loop spans 16 amino acids. Germline CDR1 and CDR2: LNHNV and YYDKDF (reference sequence).

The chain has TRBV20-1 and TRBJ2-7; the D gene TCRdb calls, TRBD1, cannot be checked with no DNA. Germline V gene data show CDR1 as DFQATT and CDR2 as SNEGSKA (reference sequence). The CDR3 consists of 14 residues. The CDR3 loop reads CSARAGGTFYEQYF.

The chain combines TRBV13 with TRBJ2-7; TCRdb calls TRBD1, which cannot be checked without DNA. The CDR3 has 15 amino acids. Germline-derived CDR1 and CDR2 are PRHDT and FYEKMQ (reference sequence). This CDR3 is CASSSGGRLPYEQYF.

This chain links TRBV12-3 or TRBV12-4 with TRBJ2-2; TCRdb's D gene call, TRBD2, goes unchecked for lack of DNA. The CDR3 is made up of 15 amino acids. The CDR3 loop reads CASSLVGGGTGELFF.